The clone carrying this T cell receptor beta chain has just a few counts. V lost 5 bases and J 1 base, leaving 5 bases between the germline ends. The CDR3 is made up of 12 amino acids. The germline CDR1 and CDR2 sequences are SGHVS and FQNEAQ. The data belong to a study of blood T cell repertoires in COVID-19. Study background: Collection of acute and convalescent COVID-19 samples took place in the United States, Italy and Spain. T cells, B-cell-depleted T cells, or PBMCs supplied cDNA or gDNA.

How the authors handled the data: Amplification from reference gene primers served as the basis for estimated nucleated cell counts. TCRdb's table, derived via immunoSEQ multiplex PCR, lists solely in-frame clones and lacks some. V, J and clone size are taken as reported in that table, and D and trimming were inferred from the DNA itself. Of some 250,000 clones listed, 88% were seen once; the top ten hold roughly 0.8%. Sequenced material: peripheral blood. The sequence came from a woman aged 25 to 39 with acute or convalescent COVID-19. The chain recombines TRBV7-8 with TRBJ1-1; D is ambiguous. CDR3 region: CASSLKNTEAFF. CDR3 bases: TGTGCCAGCAGCCTTAAGAACACTGAAGCTTTCTTT. The full variable domain, its missing parts supplied by reference TRBV7-8 and TRBJ1-1, is GAGVSQSPRYKVAKRGQDVALRCDPISGHVSLFWYQQALGQGPEFLTYFQNEAQLDKSGLPSDRFFAERPEGSVSTLKIQRTQQEDSAVYLCASSLKNTEAFFGQGTRLTVV.